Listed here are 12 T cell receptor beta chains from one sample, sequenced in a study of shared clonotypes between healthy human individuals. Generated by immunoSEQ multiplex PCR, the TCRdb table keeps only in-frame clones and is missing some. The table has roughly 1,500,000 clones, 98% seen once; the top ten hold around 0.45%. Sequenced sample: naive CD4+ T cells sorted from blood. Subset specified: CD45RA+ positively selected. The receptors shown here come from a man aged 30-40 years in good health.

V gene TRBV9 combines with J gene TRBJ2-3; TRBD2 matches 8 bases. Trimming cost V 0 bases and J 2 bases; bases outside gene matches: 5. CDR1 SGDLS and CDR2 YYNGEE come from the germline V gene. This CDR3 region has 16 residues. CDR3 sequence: CASSVVGTRTTDTQYF. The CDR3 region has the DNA TGTGCCAGCAGCGTAGTTGGGACTAGGACCACAGATACGCAGTATTTT.

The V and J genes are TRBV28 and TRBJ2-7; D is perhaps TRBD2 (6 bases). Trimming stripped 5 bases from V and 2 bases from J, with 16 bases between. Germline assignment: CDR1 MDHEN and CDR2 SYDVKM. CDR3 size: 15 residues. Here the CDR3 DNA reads TGTGCCAGCAGTCCCCTTCGACTAGTCACCTACGAGCAGTACTTC. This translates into CASSPLRLVTYEQYF.

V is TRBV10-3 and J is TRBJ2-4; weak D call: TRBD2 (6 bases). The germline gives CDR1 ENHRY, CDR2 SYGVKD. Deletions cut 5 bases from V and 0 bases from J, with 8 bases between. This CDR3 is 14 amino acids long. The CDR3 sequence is CAISRELAKNIQYF. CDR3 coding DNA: TGTGCCATCAGTCGGGAGCTAGCCAAAAACATTCAGTACTTC.

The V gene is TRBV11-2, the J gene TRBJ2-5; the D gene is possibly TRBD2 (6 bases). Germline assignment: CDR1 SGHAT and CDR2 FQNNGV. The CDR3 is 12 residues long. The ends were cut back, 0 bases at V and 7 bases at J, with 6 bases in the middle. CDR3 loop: CASSLDGGTQYF. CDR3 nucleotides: TGTGCCAGCAGCTTAGACGGGGGGACCCAGTACTTC.

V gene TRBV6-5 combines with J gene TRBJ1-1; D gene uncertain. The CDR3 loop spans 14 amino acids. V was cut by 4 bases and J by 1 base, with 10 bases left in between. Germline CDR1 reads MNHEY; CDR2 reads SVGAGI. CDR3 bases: TGTGCCAGCAGTTCTTACATGGGGAACACTGAAGCTTTCTTT. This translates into CASSSYMGNTEAFF.

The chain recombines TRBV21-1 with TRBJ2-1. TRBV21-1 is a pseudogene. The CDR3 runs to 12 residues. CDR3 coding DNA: TGTGCCAGCAGAGGGCGGAACAATGAGCAGTTCTTC. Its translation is CASRGRNNEQFF.

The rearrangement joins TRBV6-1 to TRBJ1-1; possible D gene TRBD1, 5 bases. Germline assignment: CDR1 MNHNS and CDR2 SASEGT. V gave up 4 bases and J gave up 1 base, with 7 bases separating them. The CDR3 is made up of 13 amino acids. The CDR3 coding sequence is TGTGCCAGCAGTGCGACAGAGAACACTGAAGCTTTCTTT. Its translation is CASSATENTEAFF.

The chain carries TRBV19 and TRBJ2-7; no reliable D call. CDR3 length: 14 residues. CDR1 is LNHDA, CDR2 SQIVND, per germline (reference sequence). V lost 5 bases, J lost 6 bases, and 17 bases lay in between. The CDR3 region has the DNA TGTGCCAGTAGTCCGACAAGAAAGTTGGGCGAGCAGTACTTC. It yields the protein CASSPTRKLGEQYF.

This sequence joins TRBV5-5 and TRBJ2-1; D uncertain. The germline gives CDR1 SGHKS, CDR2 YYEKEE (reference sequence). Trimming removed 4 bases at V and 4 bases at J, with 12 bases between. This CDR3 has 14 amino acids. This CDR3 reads CASSPPALYNEQFF. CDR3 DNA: TGTGCCAGCAGCCCGCCGGCCCTTTACAATGAGCAGTTCTTC.

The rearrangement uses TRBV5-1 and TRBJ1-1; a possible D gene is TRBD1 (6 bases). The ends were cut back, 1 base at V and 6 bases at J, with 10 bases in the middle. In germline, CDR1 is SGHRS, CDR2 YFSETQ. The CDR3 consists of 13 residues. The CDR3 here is CASSLLRGAEAFF. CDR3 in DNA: TGCGCCAGCAGCTTGCTCAGGGGCGCTGAAGCTTTCTTT.

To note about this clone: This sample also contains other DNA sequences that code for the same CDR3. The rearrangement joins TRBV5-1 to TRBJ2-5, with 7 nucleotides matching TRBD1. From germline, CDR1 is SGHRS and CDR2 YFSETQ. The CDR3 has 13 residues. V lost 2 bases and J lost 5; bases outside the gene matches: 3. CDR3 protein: CASSFRGGETQYF. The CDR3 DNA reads TGCGCCAGCAGCTTTCGAGGGGGCGAGACCCAGTACTTC.

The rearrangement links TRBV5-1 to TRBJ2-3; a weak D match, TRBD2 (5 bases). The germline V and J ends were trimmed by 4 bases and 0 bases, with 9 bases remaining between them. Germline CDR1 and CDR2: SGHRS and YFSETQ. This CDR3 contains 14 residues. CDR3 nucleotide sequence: TGCGCCAGCAGCCACGGGAAGAGCACAGATACGCAGTATTTT. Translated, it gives CASSHGKSTDTQYF. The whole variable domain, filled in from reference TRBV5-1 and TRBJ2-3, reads KAGVTQTPRYLIKTRGQQVTLSCSPISGHRSVSWYQQTPGQGLQFLFEYFSETQRNKGNFPGRFSGRQFSNSRSEMNVSTLELGDSALYLCASSHGKSTDTQYFGPGTRLTVL.